This T cell receptor (beta chain) came from a study of cytomegalovirus exposure and HLA in healthy donors. Study context: Among roughly 190 million T cells, an earlier analysis found 117 million unique TCR beta sequences. Study findings and constraints: Relative to equally common others, HLA-associated TCR beta chains showed greater clonal expansion in a later analysis.

With respect to this clone: Its antigen is as yet unknown.

The PCR ran on 60 Vbeta and 13 Jbeta primers. The assay was immunoSEQ multiplex PCR, and TCRdb's table has in-frame clones only and misses some. The sample has under 200,000 clones, 60% to 80% seen once. Trimming left V 5 bases short and J 4 bases short, with 17 bases between. CDR1 MNHEY and CDR2 SVGAGI come from the germline V gene. This CDR3 region has 15 residues. V gene TRBV6-5 combines with J gene TRBJ2-5; a weak D match, TRBD1 (6 bases). Sequenced sample: PBMCs. The TCR was taken from a woman aged 30 to 39 in good health and CMV-seronegative. In nucleotides, the CDR3 is TGTGCCAGCAGTATACGAACAGGGCCTCGAGAGACCCAGTACTTC. It codes for CASSIRTGPRETQYF.